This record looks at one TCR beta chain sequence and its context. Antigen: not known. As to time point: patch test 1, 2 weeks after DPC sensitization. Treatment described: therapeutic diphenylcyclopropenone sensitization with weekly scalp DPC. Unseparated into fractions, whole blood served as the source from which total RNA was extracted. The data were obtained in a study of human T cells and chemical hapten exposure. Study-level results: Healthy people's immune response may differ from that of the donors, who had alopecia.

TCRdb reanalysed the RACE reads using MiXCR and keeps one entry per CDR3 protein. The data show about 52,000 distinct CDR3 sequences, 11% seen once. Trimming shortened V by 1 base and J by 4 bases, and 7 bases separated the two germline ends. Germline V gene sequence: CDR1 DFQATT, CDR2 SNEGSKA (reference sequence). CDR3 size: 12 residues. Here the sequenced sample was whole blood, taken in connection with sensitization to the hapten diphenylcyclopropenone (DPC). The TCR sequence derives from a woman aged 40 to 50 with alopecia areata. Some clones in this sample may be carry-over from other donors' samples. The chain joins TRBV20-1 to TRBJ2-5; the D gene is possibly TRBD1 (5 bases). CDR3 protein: CSARVRGETQYF. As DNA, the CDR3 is TGCAGTGCTAGAGTAAGGGGAGAGACCCAGTACTTC.